The 12 T cell receptor beta chains below all came from one sample that was sequenced in a study of cytomegalovirus exposure and HLA in healthy donors. Assay used: immunoSEQ multiplex PCR; TCRdb lists only in-frame clones, some missing. The sample records around 150,000 clones, around 90% being singletons. The specimen sequenced was PBMCs. These receptor sequences come from a woman aged 18-29 years in good health and CMV-seropositive.

The V call is TRBV28, the J call TRBJ2-7, with TRBD1 matching 8 bases. J lost 2 bases, V lost 4 bases, and 7 bases had no gene match. CDR3 size: 15 residues. Germline CDR1 is MDHEN and CDR2 is SYDVKM. CDR3 region: CASSSGQGRAYEQYF. In DNA form, the CDR3 reads TGTGCCAGCAGTTCCGGACAGGGAAGGGCCTACGAGCAGTACTTC.

The genes are TRBV2 and TRBJ1-1; a weak D match, TRBD1 (6 bases). The CDR3 covers 13 residues. The germline CDR1 and CDR2 sequences are SNHLY and FYNNEI. V lost 4 bases to trimming and J lost 7 bases, with 13 bases between them. As DNA, the CDR3 is TGTGCCAGCAGTGGACAGGTTCGGGATGAAGCTTTCTTT. Protein: CASSGQVRDEAFF. Full variable domain (missing parts from reference TRBV2 and TRBJ1-1): EPEVTQTPSHQVTQMGQEVILRCVPISNHLYFYWYRQILGQKVEFLVSFYNNEISEKSEIFDDQFSVERPDGSNFTLKIRSTKLEDSAMYFCASSGQVRDEAFFGQGTRLTVV.

V is TRBV7-2 and J is TRBJ1-1; D perhaps matches TRBD1 (5 bases). V gave up 5 bases and J gave up 3 bases, with 10 bases separating them. The CDR3 is made up of 13 amino acids. The germline V gene encodes CDR1 SGHTA and CDR2 FQGNSA. The CDR3: CASSTTGDTEAFF. In DNA form, the CDR3 reads TGTGCCAGCAGCACAACGGGGGACACTGAAGCTTTCTTT.

The V call is TRBV28, the J call TRBJ2-5; possible D gene TRBD2, 7 bases. V was shortened by 3 bases and J by 9 bases, with 14 bases between the two germline ends. The germline V gene has CDR1 MDHEN and CDR2 SYDVKM. The CDR3 consists of 13 residues. The CDR3 DNA sequence: TGTGCCAGCAGTTTGATAGGGAGGGGGGCCCAGTACTTC. Protein: CASSLIGRGAQYF.

The chain uses TRBV5-4 and TRBJ2-1, with D perhaps TRBD1 (6 bases). This CDR3 is 14 amino acids long. Looked up from germline, CDR1 is SGHNT and CDR2 is YYREEE (reference sequence). Trimming shortened V by 10 bases and J by 3 bases, and 17 bases separated the two germline ends. The chain's CDR3 is CASSRGSVYNEQFF. The CDR3 coding sequence is TGTGCCTCTTCCAGGGGCAGCGTCTACAATGAGCAGTTCTTC.

This rearrangement joins TRBV2 to TRBJ2-5; 12 positions match TRBD2. The CDR3 totals 15 residues. The germline CDR1 and CDR2 sequences are SNHLY and FYNNEI. J lost 2 bases, V lost 7 bases, and 5 bases had no gene match. CDR3 region: CASIPSGRAQETQYF. The CDR3 coding sequence is TGTGCCAGCATCCCTAGCGGGAGGGCACAAGAGACCCAGTACTTC. The full variable domain, in which reference TRBV2 and TRBJ2-5 provide the parts outside the CDR3, is EPEVTQTPSHQVTQMGQEVILRCVPISNHLYFYWYRQILGQKVEFLVSFYNNEISEKSEIFDDQFSVERPDGSNFTLKIRSTKLEDSAMYFCASIPSGRAQETQYFGPGTRLLVL.

The chain links TRBV30 to TRBJ2-7, with D maybe TRBD1 (5 bases). The CDR3 is 13 amino acids. The germline V and J ends were trimmed by 0 bases and 5 bases, with 11 bases remaining between them. Germline assignment: CDR1 GTSNPN and CDR2 SVGIG (reference sequence). DNA of the CDR3: TGTGCCTGGAGTGTACCTCAGGGCGACGAGCAGTACTTC. Its protein is CAWSVPQGDEQYF.

V is TRBV4-2 and J is TRBJ2-1; 10 bases align to TRBD2. The germline CDR1 and CDR2 sequences are LGHNA and YNFKEQ. The length of the CDR3 is 15 residues. The V and J ends lost 1 base and 8 bases, in that order; junction bases with no gene match: 5. DNA of the CDR3: TGTGCCAGCAGCCAAGTAGGGCTAGCGGGAGATGAGCAGTTCTTC. This codes for CASSQVGLAGDEQFF.

This chain links TRBV4-2 with TRBJ2-1, with 10 bases fitting TRBD2. J was trimmed by 4 bases and V by 0 bases; bases with no gene match: 0. CDR3 length: 15 residues. The germline gives CDR1 LGHNA, CDR2 YNFKEQ. The CDR3 nucleotides are TGTGCCAGCAGCCAAGAAGCGGGAGGGTACAATGAGCAGTTCTTC. Its translation is CASSQEAGGYNEQFF.

This chain uses TRBV13 with TRBJ2-7, with TRBD1 matching 8 bases. CDR3 length: 14 amino acids. Germline-derived CDR1 and CDR2 are PRHDT and FYEKMQ (reference sequence). V shed 4 bases and J 6 bases; nucleotides not matched to a gene: 8. CDR3 protein: CASSSRTGICEQYF. In DNA, the CDR3 is TGTGCCAGCAGCTCCCGGACAGGGATTTGCGAGCAGTACTTC. Complete variable domain (other parts from reference TRBV13 and TRBJ2-7): AAGVIQSPRHLIKEKRETATLKCYPIPRHDTVYWYQQGPGQDPQFLISFYEKMQSDKGSIPDRFSAQQFSDYHSELNMSSLELGDSALYFCASSSRTGICEQYFGPGTRLTVT.

The J gene is TRBJ2-1, the V gene TRBV2; D remains ambiguous. The CDR3 is made up of 16 amino acids. With 4 bases removed from V and 0 bases from J, the gap between germline ends came to 13 bases. The germline gives CDR1 SNHLY, CDR2 FYNNEI. The CDR3 DNA sequence: TGTGCCAGCAGTGTTTACGTCGATAGCTCCTACAATGAGCAGTTCTTC. Translated: CASSVYVDSSYNEQFF.

The V and J genes are TRBV13 and TRBJ2-1, with 9 bases lining up with TRBD2. Trimming at V came to 5 bases and at J to 9 bases, leaving 11 bases not matched to a gene. The CDR3 length is 15 residues. CDR1 and CDR2 (germline): PRHDT, FYEKMQ (reference sequence). The CDR3: CASSPAGTSNSEQFF. The CDR3 DNA is TGTGCCAGCAGCCCGGCCGGGACTAGCAATAGTGAGCAGTTCTTC.